This TCR beta chain comes out of a study of shared clonotypes between healthy human individuals. About this clone itself: Other DNA sequences in the sample encode the same CDR3.

Some clones are missing from TCRdb's copy, which holds only in-frame ones; the method was immunoSEQ multiplex PCR. This table holds roughly 1,100,000 clones, around 76% found once. From germline, CDR1 is LNHDA and CDR2 SQIVND (reference sequence). The CDR3 runs 12 residues. V lost 6 bases and J 4 bases, leaving 9 bases between the germline ends. The sequenced sample was memory CD4+ T cells sorted from blood. Subset here: CD45RA-negative fraction. The genes are TRBV19 and TRBJ2-5, with a tentative D call TRBD1 (5 bases). This clonotype originated in a man younger than 35 in good health. The CDR3 loop is CASSQGGETQYF. In nucleotides, the CDR3 is TGTGCCAGTAGCCAGGGTGGAGAGACCCAGTACTTC. Using reference TRBV19 and TRBJ2-5 for the parts outside the CDR3, the full variable domain is DGGITQSPKYLFRKEGQNVTLSCEQNLNHDAMYWYRQDPGQGLRLIYYSQIVNDFQKGDIAEGYSVSREKKESFPLTVTSAQKNPTAFYLCASSQGGETQYFGPGTRLLVL.